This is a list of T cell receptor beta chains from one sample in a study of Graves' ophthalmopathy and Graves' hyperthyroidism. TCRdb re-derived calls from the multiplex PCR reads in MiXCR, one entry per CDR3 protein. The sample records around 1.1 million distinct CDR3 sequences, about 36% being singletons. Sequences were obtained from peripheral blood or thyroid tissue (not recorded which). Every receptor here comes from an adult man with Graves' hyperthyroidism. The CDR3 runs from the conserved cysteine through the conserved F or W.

CDR3 protein: CASSLGLGNSPHHF; V gene: TRBV25-1
CDR3 protein: CSAKDSKYEQYF; V gene: TRBV20-1
CDR3 protein: CSARDPGGGVAKLFF; V gene: TRBV20-1
CDR3 protein: CARAQGGSPLHF; V gene: TRBV19
CDR3 protein: CASRLRADLNTEAFF; V gene: TRBV11-2
CDR3 protein: CASSLLPGLAGAEQYF; V gene: TRBV7-2
CDR3 protein: CASSFSRAPRDTEAFF; V gene: TRBV5-1
CDR3 protein: CAISVRGQNSGNTIYF; V gene: TRBV10-3
CDR3 protein: CASSILGSGNTIYF; V gene: TRBV19
CDR3 protein: CASSPRAGIEQYF; V gene: TRBV19
CDR3 protein: CASSAQPGTSSYEQYF; V gene: TRBV2
CDR3 protein: CASNQDPNSPLHF; V gene: TRBV12-3/TRBV12-4
CDR3 protein: CASSISGVGNSPLHF; V gene: TRBV19
CDR3 protein: CAISEMDRDNSPLHF; V gene: TRBV10-3
CDR3 protein: CASSHTSGEYEQYF; V gene: TRBV5-1
CDR3 protein: CASSYSIVGGPKDGYTF; V gene: TRBV12-3/TRBV12-4
CDR3 protein: CASSEPDTHGSGYTF; V gene: TRBV10-2
CDR3 protein: CASSLTVMQTQYF; V gene: TRBV7-3
CDR3 protein: CAIRDRDQETQYF; V gene: TRBV10-3
CDR3 protein: CAIWNGGISRREQFF; V gene: TRBV10-3
CDR3 protein: CASSLGGWGMDSPLHF; V gene: TRBV5-8
CDR3 protein: CSVAGTEGTEAFF; V gene: TRBV29-1
CDR3 protein: CASSLGLSGPTSYEQYF; V gene: TRBV7-2
CDR3 protein: CASSIGGIDGYTF; V gene: TRBV19
CDR3 protein: CASSAQGRSSPLHF; V gene: TRBV10-2
CDR3 protein: CSARKTGGYNGYTF; V gene: TRBV20-1
CDR3 protein: CASSLSPATGGAKLYEQYF; V gene: TRBV12-3/TRBV12-4
CDR3 protein: CASSSGIAYGYTF; V gene: TRBV4-2
CDR3 protein: CASRAQGWTGELFF; V gene: TRBV2
CDR3 protein: CAISWTGEKLFF; V gene: TRBV10-3
CDR3 protein: CATSRDRADKLFF; V gene: TRBV15
CDR3 protein: CASSASGSGAETQYF; V gene: TRBV9
CDR3 protein: CASSFPETDTQYF; V gene: TRBV12-3/TRBV12-4
CDR3 protein: CASSLTRDPSQPQHF; V gene: TRBV7-6
CDR3 protein: CAISGTGGDAFF; V gene: TRBV10-3
CDR3 protein: CASRGRVIDEQYF; V gene: TRBV2
CDR3 protein: CASSALAGEEADTQYF; V gene: TRBV7-6
CDR3 protein: CASSLQQGANEKLFF; V gene: TRBV7-9
CDR3 protein: CASSLTLGVYNSPLHF; V gene: TRBV12-3/TRBV12-4